These 9 T cell receptor beta chains came from one sample sequenced in a study of cytomegalovirus exposure and HLA in healthy donors. Vbeta (60) and Jbeta (13) primers were used in the PCR. Assay used: immunoSEQ multiplex PCR; TCRdb lists only in-frame clones, some missing. Seen here are 150,000 or so clones, about 80% observed once, and the top ten hold about 6.1%. Sequencing used PBMCs. These receptors were collected from a woman aged 45-65 years in good health and CMV-seropositive.

The chain uses TRBV4-1 and TRBJ2-1; 10 bases agree with TRBD2. The CDR3 spans 16 residues. V lost 0 bases, J lost 8 bases, and 7 bases stayed unmatched. CDR1 and CDR2 (germline): MGHRA, YSYEKL. The CDR3 DNA follows: TGCGCCAGCAGCCAAGAAGCGGAGCGGGGGGGCGATGAGCAGTTCTTC. It yields the protein CASSQEAERGGDEQFF.

The V call is TRBV4-2, the J call TRBJ1-5; no firm D call. The CDR3 has 13 amino acids. V lost 0 bases to trimming and J lost 5 bases, with 5 bases between them. Germline CDR1 LGHNA, CDR2 YNFKEQ. CDR3 sequence: CASSQDEHQPQHF. The DNA of the CDR3 is TGTGCCAGCAGCCAAGATGAGCATCAGCCCCAGCATTTT.

V and J are TRBV6-5 and TRBJ1-3; D possibly corresponds to TRBD1 (6 bases). CDR3 length: 15 residues. The germline CDR1 and CDR2 sequences are MNHEY and SVGAGI. Trimming took 7 bases from V and 2 from J, leaving 15 bases between them. This CDR3 reads CASKGGGSTGNTIYF. The CDR3 region has the DNA TGTGCCAGCAAAGGGGGGGGATCAACTGGAAACACCATATATTTT.

The chain employs TRBV27 and TRBJ1-5; 7 bases fit TRBD1. Germline CDR1 is MNHEY and CDR2 is SMNVEV (reference sequence). The CDR3 totals 17 residues. Trimming at V came to 5 bases and at J to 1 base, leaving 11 bases not matched to a gene. For the CDR3, the DNA is TGTGCCAGCAGTAGAATATGGACAGGCGGGAGCAATCAGCCCCAGCATTTT. Amino acid sequence: CASSRIWTGGSNQPQHF.

This clone has a single count. V usage is TRBV7-2 and J usage is TRBJ2-7, with 8 nucleotides matching TRBD2. CDR3 length equals 15 residues. Germline CDR1 SGHTA, CDR2 FQGNSA. Losses at the gene ends were 5 bases for V and 5 bases for J; bases not matched to a gene: 11. The CDR3 reads CASSIRSGGGDEQYF. CDR3 bases: TGTGCCAGCAGCATTCGAAGCGGGGGAGGTGACGAGCAGTACTTC.

This sequence joins TRBV6-6 and TRBJ2-3; D possibly corresponds to TRBD2 (6 bases). There are 15 residues in the CDR3. CDR1 and CDR2 (germline): MNHNY, SVGAGI (reference sequence). Trimming took 0 bases from V and 1 from J, leaving 8 bases between them. DNA of the CDR3: TGTGCCAGCAGTTACTCGTGGGGGGGCACAGATACGCAGTATTTT. Protein sequence: CASSYSWGGTDTQYF.

The chain is built from TRBV21-1 and TRBJ1-6. TRBV21-1 is described as a pseudogene. The CDR3 sequence is 14 residues long. CDR3 protein: CVPLGSDPNSPLHF. In DNA form, the CDR3 reads TGTGTCCCGCTAGGAAGCGACCCTAATTCACCCCTCCACTTT.

The chain joins TRBV4-2 to TRBJ1-3, with D maybe TRBD1 (5 bases). V lost 4 bases and J 3 bases, leaving 16 bases between the germline ends. Germline values: CDR1 LGHNA, CDR2 YNFKEQ. The CDR3 consists of 16 residues. CDR3 bases: TGTGCCAGCAGCCCGAATGGGGCTCTAGATGGAAACACCATATATTTT. The encoded protein is CASSPNGALDGNTIYF.

This chain uses TRBV4-3 with TRBJ2-3, with 9 bases fitting TRBD2. Per the germline V gene, CDR1 is LGHNA and CDR2 is YSLEER. CDR3 length: 18 amino acids. The trim removed 3 bases at V and 0 bases at J, leaving 10 bases unmatched. DNA for the CDR3: TGCGCCAGCAGCCAGGATCCGGGCAGCGGGGGGAGCACAGATACGCAGTATTTT. This sequence encodes CASSQDPGSGGSTDTQYF.